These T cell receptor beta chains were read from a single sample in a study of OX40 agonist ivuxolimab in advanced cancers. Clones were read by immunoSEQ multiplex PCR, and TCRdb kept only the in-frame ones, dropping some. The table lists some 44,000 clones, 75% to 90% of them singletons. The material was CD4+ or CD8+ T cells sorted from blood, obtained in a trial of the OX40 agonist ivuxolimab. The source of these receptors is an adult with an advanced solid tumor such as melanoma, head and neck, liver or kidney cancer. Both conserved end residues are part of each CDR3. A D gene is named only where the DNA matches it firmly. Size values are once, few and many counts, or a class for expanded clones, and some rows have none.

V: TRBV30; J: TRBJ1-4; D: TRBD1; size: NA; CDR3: CAWSVTGQGIANEKLFF; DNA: TGTGCCTGGAGTGTAACCGGACAGGGCATCGCTAATGAAAAACTGTTTTTT
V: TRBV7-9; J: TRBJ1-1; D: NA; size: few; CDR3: CASSLSGVNTEAFF; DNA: TGTGCCAGCAGCTTATCAGGAGTGAACACTGAAGCTTTCTTT
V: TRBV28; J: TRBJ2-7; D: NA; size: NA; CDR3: CASSLGQIYEQYF; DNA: TGTGCCAGCAGCTTGGGGCAGATCTACGAGCAGTACTTC
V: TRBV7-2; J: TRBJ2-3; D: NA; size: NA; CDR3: CASSLAAGSTDTQYF; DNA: TGTGCCAGCAGCTTAGCGGCCGGGTCCACAGATACGCAGTATTTT
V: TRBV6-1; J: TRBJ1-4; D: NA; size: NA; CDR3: CASSVAPTNEKLFF; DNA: TGTGCCAGCAGTGTAGCACCGACTAATGAAAAACTGTTTTTT
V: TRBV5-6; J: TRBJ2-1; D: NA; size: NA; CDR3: CASSLALSYNEQFF; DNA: TGTGCCAGCAGCTTGGCCCTGTCTTACAATGAGCAGTTCTTC
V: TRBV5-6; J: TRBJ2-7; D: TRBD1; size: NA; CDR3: CASSYPGQGSPYEQYF; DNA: TGTGCCAGCAGCTACCCGGGACAGGGGTCACCCTACGAGCAGTACTTC
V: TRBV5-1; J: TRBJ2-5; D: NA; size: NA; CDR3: CASSLLQETQYF; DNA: TGCGCCAGCAGCTTACTTCAAGAGACCCAGTACTTC
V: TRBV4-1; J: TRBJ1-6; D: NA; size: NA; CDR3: CASSQDYGGVTLPYNSPLHF; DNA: TGCGCCAGCAGCCAAGATTATGGTGGCGTTACCCTACCTTATAATTCACCCCTCCACTTT
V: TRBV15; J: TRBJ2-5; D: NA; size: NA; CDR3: CATSRTPQETQYF; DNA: TGTGCCACCAGCAGGACCCCTCAAGAGACCCAGTACTTC
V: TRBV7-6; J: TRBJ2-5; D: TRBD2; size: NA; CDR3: CASSRLGGQETQYF; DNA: TGTGCCAGCAGCCGATTGGGGGGGCAAGAGACCCAGTACTTC
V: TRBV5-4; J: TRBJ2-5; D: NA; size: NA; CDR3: CASSGAVKETQYF; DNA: TGTGCCAGCTCCGGCGCTGTTAAAGAGACCCAGTACTTC
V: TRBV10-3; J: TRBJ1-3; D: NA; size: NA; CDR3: CAISESGNTIYF; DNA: TGTGCCATCAGTGAATCTGGAAACACCATATATTTT
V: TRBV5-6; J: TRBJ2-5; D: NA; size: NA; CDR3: CASSSMGPIQETQYF; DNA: TGTGCCAGCAGCTCCATGGGACCCATTCAAGAGACCCAGTACTTC
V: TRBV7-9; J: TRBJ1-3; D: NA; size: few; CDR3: CASSLNRDPGNTIYF; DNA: TGTGCCAGCAGCCTAAACAGGGACCCTGGAAACACCATATATTTT
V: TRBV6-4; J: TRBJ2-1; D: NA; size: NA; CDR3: CASSDLQTTNEQFF; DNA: TGTGCCAGCAGTGACCTCCAGACTACCAATGAGCAGTTCTTC